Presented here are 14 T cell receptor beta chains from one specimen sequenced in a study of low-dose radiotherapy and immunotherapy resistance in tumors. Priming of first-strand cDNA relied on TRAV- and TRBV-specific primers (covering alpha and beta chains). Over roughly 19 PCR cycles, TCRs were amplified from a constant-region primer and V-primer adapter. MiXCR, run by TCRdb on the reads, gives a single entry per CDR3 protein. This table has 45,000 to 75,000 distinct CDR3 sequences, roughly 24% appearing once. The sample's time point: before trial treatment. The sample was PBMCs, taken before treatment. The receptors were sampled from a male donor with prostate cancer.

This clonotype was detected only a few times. The CDR3 sequence is CASSLKWSGGAGEQYF. The DNA of the CDR3 is TGTGCCAGCAGCTTAAAATGGAGCGGGGGGGCTGGAGAGCAGTACTTC. This sequence joins TRBV7-2 and TRBJ2-7, with 10 nucleotides matching TRBD2. The CDR3 has 16 residues. Germline assignment: CDR1 SGHTA and CDR2 FQGNSA. The J segment lost 7 bases and the V segment lost 2 bases, leaving 11 bases of the junction unmatched.

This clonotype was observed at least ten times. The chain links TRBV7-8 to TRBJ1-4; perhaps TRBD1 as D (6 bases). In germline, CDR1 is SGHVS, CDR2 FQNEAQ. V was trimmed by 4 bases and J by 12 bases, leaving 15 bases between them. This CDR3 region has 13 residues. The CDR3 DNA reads TGTGCCAGCAGCTCAGGAGGGGGATCGGAACTGTTTTTT. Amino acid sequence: CASSSGGGSELFF.

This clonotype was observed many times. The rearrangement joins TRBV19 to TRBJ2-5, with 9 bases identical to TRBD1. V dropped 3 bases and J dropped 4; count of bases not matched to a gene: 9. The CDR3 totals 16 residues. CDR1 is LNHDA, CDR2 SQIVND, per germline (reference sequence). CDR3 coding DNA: TGTGCCAGTAGTATCTCCCTACAGGGGGCTGGAGAGACCCAGTACTTC. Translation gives CASSISLQGAGETQYF.

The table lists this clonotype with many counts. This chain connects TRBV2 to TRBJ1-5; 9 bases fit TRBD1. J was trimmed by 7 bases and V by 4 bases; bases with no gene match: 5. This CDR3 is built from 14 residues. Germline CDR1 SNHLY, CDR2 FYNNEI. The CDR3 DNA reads TGTGCCAGCAGTGCGGGGACAGGGCTGCAGCCCCAGCATTTT. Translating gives CASSAGTGLQPQHF.

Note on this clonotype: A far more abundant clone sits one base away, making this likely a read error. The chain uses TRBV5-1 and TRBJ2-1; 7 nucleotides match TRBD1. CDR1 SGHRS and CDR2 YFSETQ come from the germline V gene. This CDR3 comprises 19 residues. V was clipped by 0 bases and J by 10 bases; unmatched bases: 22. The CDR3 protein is CASSLAWGGRDREYYEQFF. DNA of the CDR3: TGCGCCAGCAGCTTGGCCTGGGGTGGCCGGGACAGAGAATACTACGAGCAGTTCTTC. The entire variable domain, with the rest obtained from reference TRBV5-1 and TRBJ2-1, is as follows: KAGVTQTPRYLIKTRGQQVTLSCSPISGHRSVSWYQQTPGQGLQFLFEYFSETQRNKGNFPGRFSGRQFSNSRSEMNVSTLELGDSALYLCASSLAWGGRDREYYEQFFGPGTRLTVL.

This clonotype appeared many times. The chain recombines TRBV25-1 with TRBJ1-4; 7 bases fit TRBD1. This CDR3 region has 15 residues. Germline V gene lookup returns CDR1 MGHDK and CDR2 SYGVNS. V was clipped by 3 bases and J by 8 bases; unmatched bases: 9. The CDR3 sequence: CASSDSRQGREKLFF. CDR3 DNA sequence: TGTGCCAGCAGTGATTCAAGACAGGGACGGGAAAAACTGTTTTTT.

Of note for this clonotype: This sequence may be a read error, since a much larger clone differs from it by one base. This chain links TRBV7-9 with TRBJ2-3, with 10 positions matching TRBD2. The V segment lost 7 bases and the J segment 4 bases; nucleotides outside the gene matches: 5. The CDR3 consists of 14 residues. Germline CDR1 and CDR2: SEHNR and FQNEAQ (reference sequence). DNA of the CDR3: TGTGCCAGCACCTATAGCGGGGGGCCAGATACGCAGTATTTT. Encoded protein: CASTYSGGPDTQYF.

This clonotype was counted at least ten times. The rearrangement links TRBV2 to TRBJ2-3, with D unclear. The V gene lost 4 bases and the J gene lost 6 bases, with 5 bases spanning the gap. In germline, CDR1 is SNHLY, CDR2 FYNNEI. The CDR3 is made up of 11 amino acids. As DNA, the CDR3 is TGTGCCAGCAGTGGAGGTGATACGCAGTATTTT. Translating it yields CASSGGDTQYF.

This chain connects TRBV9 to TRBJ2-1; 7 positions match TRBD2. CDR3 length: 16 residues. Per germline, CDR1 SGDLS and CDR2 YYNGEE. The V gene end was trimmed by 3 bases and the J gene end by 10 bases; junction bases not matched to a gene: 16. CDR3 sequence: CASSGTSVRGLWEQFF. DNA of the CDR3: TGTGCCAGCAGCGGTACTAGCGTGAGGGGACTATGGGAGCAGTTCTTC.

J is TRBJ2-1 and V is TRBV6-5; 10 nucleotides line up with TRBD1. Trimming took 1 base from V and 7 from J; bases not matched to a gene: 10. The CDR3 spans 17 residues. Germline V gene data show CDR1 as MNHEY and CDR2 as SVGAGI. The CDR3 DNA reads TGTGCCAGCAGTTACTTGAGAGGGACAGGGGTTCCGAATGAGCAGTTCTTC. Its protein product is CASSYLRGTGVPNEQFF.

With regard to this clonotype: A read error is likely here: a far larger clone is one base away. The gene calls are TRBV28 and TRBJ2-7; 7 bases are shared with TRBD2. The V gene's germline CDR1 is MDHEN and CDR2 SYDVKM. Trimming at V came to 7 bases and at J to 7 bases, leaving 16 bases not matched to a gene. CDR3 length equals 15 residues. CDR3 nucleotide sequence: TGTGCCAGCACCTCAGGGCTAGCGGCGTACAATGAGCAGTACTTC. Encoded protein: CASTSGLAAYNEQYF.

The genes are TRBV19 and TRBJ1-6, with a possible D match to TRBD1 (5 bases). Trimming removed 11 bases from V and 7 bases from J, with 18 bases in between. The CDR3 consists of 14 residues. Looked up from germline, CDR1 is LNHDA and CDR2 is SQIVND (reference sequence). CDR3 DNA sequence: TGTGCCGTAAAGGACACAAAGGGGAATTCACCCCTCCACTTT. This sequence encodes CAVKDTKGNSPLHF.

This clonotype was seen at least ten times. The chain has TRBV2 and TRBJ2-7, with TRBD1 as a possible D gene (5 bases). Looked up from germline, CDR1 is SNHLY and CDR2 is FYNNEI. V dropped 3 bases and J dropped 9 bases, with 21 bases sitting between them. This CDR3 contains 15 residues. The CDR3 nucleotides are TGTGCCAGCAGTGATCGAGGTCAGGGAAGTCGAGGGCAGTACTTC. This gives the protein CASSDRGQGSRGQYF.

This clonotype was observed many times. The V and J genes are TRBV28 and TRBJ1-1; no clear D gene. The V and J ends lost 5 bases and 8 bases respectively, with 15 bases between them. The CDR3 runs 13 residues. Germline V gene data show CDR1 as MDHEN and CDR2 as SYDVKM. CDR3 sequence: CASSTSIGLEAFF. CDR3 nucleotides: TGTGCCAGCAGTACGTCAATCGGGCTGGAAGCTTTCTTT. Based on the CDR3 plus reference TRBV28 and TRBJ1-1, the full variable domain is DVKVTQSSRYLVKRTGEKVFLECVQDMDHENMFWYRQDPGLGLRLIYFSYDVKMKEKGDIPEGYSVSREKKERFSLILESASTNQTSMYLCASSTSIGLEAFFGQGTRLTVV.